This TCR beta chain emerged from a study of blood T cell repertoires in COVID-19. Study at large: Samples came from the United States, Italy and Spain, spanning acute and convalescent COVID-19. T cells, B-cell-depleted T cells, or PBMCs supplied cDNA or gDNA.

Generated by immunoSEQ multiplex PCR, the TCRdb table keeps only in-frame clones and is missing some. The profile covers fewer than 300,000 clones, with around 87% appearing a single time and 2% to 2.5% taken by the ten largest. Per germline, CDR1 SGDLS and CDR2 YYNGEE. V lost 3 bases, J lost 7 bases, and 7 bases stayed unmatched. The CDR3 is 14 residues long. The chain combines TRBV9 with TRBJ1-2; TRBD1 aligns across 9 bases. The source is a woman between 50 and 59 years old with acute or convalescent COVID-19. The material sequenced was peripheral blood. CDR3 nucleotides: TGTGCCAGCAGCGGATACAGGGGGCAGGGTGGCTACACCTTC. It yields the protein CASSGYRGQGGYTF. The whole variable domain, remainder taken from reference TRBV9 and TRBJ1-2, is DSGVTQTPKHLITATGQRVTLRCSPRSGDLSVYWYQQSLDQGLQFLIQYYNGEERAKGNILERFSAQQFPDLHSELNLSSLELGDSALYFCASSGYRGQGGYTFGSGTRLTVV.